Presented here are 27 T cell receptor beta chains from one specimen sequenced in a study of T cell responses to AZD1222 COVID-19 vaccine. Assay: immunoSEQ multiplex PCR; the TCRdb copy retains only in-frame clones and omits some. Here the sample spans 80,000 or so clones, 70% to 90% being singletons. Material: peripheral blood, obtained 28 days after the second AZD1222 dose. Receptors were obtained from an adult who received the AZD1222 COVID-19 vaccine.

The rearrangement joins TRBV11-3 to TRBJ2-7, with D unclear. V was pared by 1 base and J by 6 bases, with 13 bases between. The length of the CDR3 is 14 residues. Per germline, CDR1 SGHNT and CDR2 YENEEA. CDR3 nucleotide sequence: TGTGCCAGCAGCTTAGGCCCGGCCGACGGCGAGCAGTACTTC. It codes for CASSLGPADGEQYF.

This clone came up a few times. The J gene is TRBJ1-5, the V gene TRBV9; 11 bases fit TRBD1. The length of the CDR3 is 16 residues. CDR1 and CDR2 (germline): SGDLS, YYNGEE. Unmatched junction bases numbered 4, after V lost 0 bases and J lost 5 bases. For the CDR3, the DNA is TGTGCCAGCAGCGTAGCTTGGGGACAGGGGGATCAGCCCCAGCATTTT. It specifies CASSVAWGQGDQPQHF.

The chain carries TRBV4-2 and TRBJ1-4, with TRBD1 matching over 7 bases. This CDR3 comprises 19 residues. V lost 0 bases to trimming and J lost 0 bases; unmatched junction nucleotides: 10. The V gene's germline CDR1 is LGHNA and CDR2 YNFKEQ. For the CDR3, the DNA is TGTGCCAGCAGCCAAGATCACCGACAGGGCCGGACAACTAATGAAAAACTGTTTTTT. The encoded protein is CASSQDHRQGRTTNEKLFF.

The rearrangement uses TRBV5-1 and TRBJ2-5, with D perhaps matching TRBD1 (7 bases). Germline assignment: CDR1 SGHRS and CDR2 YFSETQ. This CDR3 contains 15 residues. V gave up 1 base and J gave up 5 bases, with 15 bases separating them. CDR3 nucleotide sequence: TGCGCCAGCAGCTTGACAGGGGCGGGGAGTGAGACCCAGTACTTC. Its translation is CASSLTGAGSETQYF.

The chain links TRBV28 to TRBJ1-6, with D maybe TRBD1 (5 bases). CDR3 size: 13 residues. V shed 6 bases and J shed 7 bases, with 10 bases lying between them. In germline, CDR1 is MDHEN, CDR2 SYDVKM. This CDR3 reads CASSLNRNSPLHF. CDR3 nucleotide sequence: TGTGCCAGCAGCCTTAACAGGAATTCACCCCTCCACTTT.

This clone appeared a few times. This chain joins TRBV5-5 and TRBJ1-3; TRBD1 is a possible D gene (6 bases). V dropped 2 bases and J dropped 0 bases, with 21 bases sitting between them. The CDR3 loop spans 19 amino acids. Germline CDR1 is SGHKS and CDR2 is YYEKEE (reference sequence). CDR3 coding DNA: TGTGCCAGCAGCTTCACCAACTTACGCAGGGGCTTCTCTGGAAACACCATATATTTT. It encodes CASSFTNLRRGFSGNTIYF.

The gene calls are TRBV30 and TRBJ1-3; D not certain. Trimming took 0 bases from V and 4 from J, leaving 10 bases between them. CDR1 and CDR2 (germline): GTSNPN, SVGIG (reference sequence). The CDR3 totals 14 residues. The CDR3 loop reads CAWSVAAVGNTIYF. CDR3 DNA sequence: TGTGCCTGGAGTGTAGCGGCTGTGGGAAACACCATATATTTT. Variable domain in full (rest from reference TRBV30 and TRBJ1-3): SQTIHQWPATLVQPVGSPLSLECTVEGTSNPNLYWYRQAAGRGLQLLFYSVGIGQISSEVPQNLSASRPQDRQFILSSKKLLLSDSGFYLCAWSVAAVGNTIYFGEGSWLTVV.

The V call is TRBV7-9, the J call TRBJ1-1; a possible D gene is TRBD1 (5 bases). Germline lookup yields CDR1 SEHNR and CDR2 FQNEAQ (reference sequence). V shed 4 bases and J shed 4 bases, with 13 bases lying between them. The length of the CDR3 is 14 residues. The CDR3 DNA reads TGTGCCAGCAGCTCCCACAGGAGCCGCACTGAAGCTTTCTTT. It yields the protein CASSSHRSRTEAFF.

J is TRBJ2-7 and V is TRBV10-2; TRBD1 matches at 7 bases. The CDR3 consists of 15 residues. Germline CDR1 and CDR2: WSHSY and SAAADI. V dropped 2 bases and J dropped 3; count of bases not matched to a gene: 7. CDR3 residues: CASSEGDRAVYEQYF. CDR3 DNA sequence: TGCGCCAGCAGTGAGGGAGACAGGGCCGTCTACGAGCAGTACTTC.

The chain links TRBV18 to TRBJ1-6; D is undetermined. V was shortened by 2 bases and J by 7 bases, with 15 bases between the two germline ends. CDR3 length: 16 amino acids. In germline, CDR1 is KGHSH, CDR2 LQKENI. CDR3 DNA: TGTGCCAGCTCACCAACCGTAGGGCCCCAAAATTCACCCCTCCACTTT. Its translation: CASSPTVGPQNSPLHF.

Of note for this clone: Additional DNA sequences in this sample encode the identical CDR3. The CDR3 is CASSMGQGDNSPLHF. As DNA, the CDR3 is TGTGCCAGTAGTATGGGACAGGGCGATAATTCACCCCTCCACTTT. V is TRBV19 and J is TRBJ1-6; TRBD1 aligns across 9 bases. With 3 bases clipped from V and 5 bases from J, the junction kept 2 bases outside the gene matches. The CDR3 contains 15 residues. CDR1 and CDR2 from the germline V gene are LNHDA and SQIVND (reference sequence).

The chain carries TRBV6-5 and TRBJ1-1; D unresolved. CDR1 is MNHEY and CDR2 is SVGAGI in the germline V gene. Between the trimmed V and J ends, which lost 6 bases and 1 base, there was a span of 9 bases. This CDR3 has 13 amino acids. Here the CDR3 reads CASSRLTNTEAFF. CDR3 DNA sequence: TGTGCCAGCAGCAGATTAACGAACACTGAAGCTTTCTTT.

The chain recombines TRBV28 with TRBJ1-2, with 7 bases that match TRBD1. V lost 5 bases and J lost 4; bases outside the gene matches: 4. Germline CDR1 and CDR2: MDHEN and SYDVKM. This CDR3 is built from 13 residues. The CDR3 is CASSRTGRYGYTF. The CDR3 DNA follows: TGTGCCAGCAGTCGGACAGGCCGCTATGGCTACACCTTC.

This clone was detected only a few times. Other DNA sequences in this sample translate to the same CDR3. This rearrangement joins TRBV15 to TRBJ1-2, with D perhaps TRBD1 (6 bases). The V gene's germline CDR1 is LNHNV and CDR2 YYDKDF (reference sequence). The CDR3 covers 14 residues. Deletions cut 3 bases from V and 5 bases from J, with 13 bases between. CDR3 in amino acids: CATSRDRQDYGYTF. Here the CDR3 DNA reads TGTGCCACCAGCAGGGACAGACAGGATTATGGCTACACCTTC.

The chain links TRBV7-2 to TRBJ1-4, with a possible D match to TRBD1 (6 bases). The germline CDR1 and CDR2 sequences are SGHTA and FQGNSA. V lost 2 bases to trimming and J lost 8 bases, with 15 bases between them. This CDR3 contains 15 residues. DNA for the CDR3: TGTGCCAGCAGCTTATTTTCAGGGGTCGAAGAAAAACTGTTTTTT. It encodes CASSLFSGVEEKLFF.

The chain joins TRBV27 to TRBJ2-1; 10 nucleotides line up with TRBD1. V lost 1 base, J lost 9 bases, and 6 bases stayed unmatched. CDR1 MNHEY and CDR2 SMNVEV come from the germline V gene (reference sequence). The CDR3 has 15 amino acids. The CDR3 region has the DNA TGTGCCAGCAGTTTATACCGGACAGGGGGTGGTGAGCAGTTCTTC. Encoded protein: CASSLYRTGGGEQFF.

V is TRBV6-2 or TRBV6-3 and J is TRBJ1-5; D gene ambiguous. Trimming removed 6 bases at V and 5 bases at J, with 23 bases between. CDR1 MNHEY and CDR2 SVGEGT come from the germline V gene. CDR3 length: 17 amino acids. CDR3 DNA sequence: TGTGCCAGCAGCCCTAATTCGCGTGGGCCAAGAGATCAGCCCCAGCATTTT. It specifies CASSPNSRGPRDQPQHF.

The chain employs TRBV19 and TRBJ1-1; tentatively, D is TRBD1 (5 bases). The CDR3 runs 13 residues. The V end lost 6 bases, the J end lost 7 bases, and 15 bases lay between the germline ends. The germline gives CDR1 LNHDA, CDR2 SQIVND (reference sequence). CDR3 sequence: CASRGRVTDEAFF. The CDR3 DNA reads as TGTGCCAGTAGAGGCAGGGTTACCGATGAAGCTTTCTTT.

The chain is built from TRBV7-8 and TRBJ2-3; 7 positions agree with TRBD1. The germline gives CDR1 SGHVS, CDR2 FQNEAQ. The V segment lost 1 base and the J segment 10 bases; nucleotides outside the gene matches: 11. The CDR3 has 15 residues. The CDR3 DNA is TGTGCCAGCAGCTTAGTGGGGACAGAGTACGATGCGCAGTATTTT. This gives the protein CASSLVGTEYDAQYF.

This chain connects TRBV3-1 (or the pseudogene TRBV3-2) to TRBJ2-1, with D maybe TRBD2 (6 bases). In germline, CDR1 is LGHDT, CDR2 YNNKEL (reference sequence). This CDR3 has 16 residues. Deletions cut 3 bases from V and 1 base from J, with 13 bases between. The CDR3, as DNA: TGTGCCAGCAGCCAGGGCGGGGATGCTTCCTACAATGAGCAGTTCTTC. It yields the protein CASSQGGDASYNEQFF.

This chain uses TRBV28 with TRBJ1-6, with D possibly TRBD1 on 6 matching bases. The V and J ends lost 3 bases and 8 bases respectively, with 23 bases between them. The CDR3 sequence is 18 residues long. Germline assignment: CDR1 MDHEN and CDR2 SYDVKM. The CDR3 DNA reads as TGTGCCAGCAGTTTGGGTAGGGTCAAGGGGGTAACCGATTCACCCCTCCACTTT. Protein product: CASSLGRVKGVTDSPLHF.

V and J are TRBV11-2 and TRBJ2-7, with D perhaps matching TRBD1 (6 bases). Germline V CDR1 and CDR2: SGHAT, FQNNGV. Trimming removed 4 bases from V and 2 bases from J, with 12 bases in between. The CDR3 has 14 residues. The CDR3 protein is CASSSNRVTYEQYF. CDR3 DNA: TGTGCCAGCAGCTCAAACAGGGTAACCTACGAGCAGTACTTC. Filled out from reference TRBV11-2 and TRBJ2-7, the complete variable domain reads EAGVAQSPRYKIIEKRQSVAFWCNPISGHATLYWYQQILGQGPKLLIQFQNNGVVDDSQLPKDRFSAERLKGVDSTLKIQPAKLEDSAVYLCASSSNRVTYEQYFGPGTRLTVT.

The V call is TRBV5-1, the J call TRBJ2-5; tentative D call: TRBD2 (5 bases). Germline values: CDR1 SGHRS, CDR2 YFSETQ. Trimming left V 7 bases short and J 5 bases short, with 24 bases between. CDR3 length: 16 amino acids. CDR3 loop: CASSAREGVAVETQYF. CDR3 nucleotide sequence: TGCGCCAGCTCTGCCCGGGAAGGTGTAGCCGTGGAGACCCAGTACTTC.

V usage is TRBV29-1 and J usage is TRBJ1-1, with a possible D match to TRBD1 (6 bases). Trimming stripped 4 bases from V and 5 bases from J, with 11 bases between. Germline V CDR1 and CDR2: SQVTM, ANQGSEA. This CDR3 spans 12 amino acids. CDR3 sequence: CSVVTGTTEAFF. For the CDR3, the DNA is TGCAGCGTTGTCACAGGGACGACTGAAGCTTTCTTT.

This clone was seen a single time. The V gene is TRBV29-1, the J gene TRBJ2-1; 9 bases map to TRBD2. Per the germline V gene, CDR1 is SQVTM and CDR2 is ANQGSEA. The CDR3 totals 14 residues. V lost 6 bases to trimming and J lost 7 bases; unmatched junction nucleotides: 10. The CDR3 DNA follows: TGCAGCGTGATTTTAGCGGGGGAGCGGAATGAGCAGTTCTTC. Encoded protein: CSVILAGERNEQFF.

The V gene is TRBV28, the J gene TRBJ1-5, with D unresolved. This CDR3 spans 14 amino acids. Deletions cut 8 bases from V and 4 bases from J, with 15 bases between. Looked up from germline, CDR1 is MDHEN and CDR2 is SYDVKM. In DNA, the CDR3 is TGTGCCAGCCACCGGGTTCCGGGAAATCAGCCCCAGCATTTT. It codes for CASHRVPGNQPQHF.

CDR3 nucleotides: TGTGCCAGCAGTTCGCGGGTTGAGGAAAAACTGTTTTTT. It yields the protein CASSSRVEEKLFF. The V call is TRBV12-3 or TRBV12-4, the J call TRBJ1-4; D ambiguous. V was pared by 4 bases and J by 8 bases, with 11 bases between. This CDR3 region has 13 residues.